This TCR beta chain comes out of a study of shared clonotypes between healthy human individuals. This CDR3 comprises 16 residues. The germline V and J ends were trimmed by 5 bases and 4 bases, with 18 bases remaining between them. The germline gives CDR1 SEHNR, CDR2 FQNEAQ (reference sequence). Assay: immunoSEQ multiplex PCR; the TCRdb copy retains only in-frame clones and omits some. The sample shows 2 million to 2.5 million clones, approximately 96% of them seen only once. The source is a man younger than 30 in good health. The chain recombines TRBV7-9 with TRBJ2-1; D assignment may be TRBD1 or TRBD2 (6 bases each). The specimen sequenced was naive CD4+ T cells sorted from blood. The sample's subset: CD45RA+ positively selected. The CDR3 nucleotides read TGTGCCAGCAGCCGTTCGGGGGCGGGAAGATACAATGAGCAGTTCTTC. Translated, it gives CASSRSGAGRYNEQFF.